One sample yielded the 32 T cell receptor beta chains listed below, sequenced in a study of long-term antiretroviral therapy in people with HIV. It was version v3.0 of the immunoSEQ assay that was run at survey level. TCRdb keeps only in-frame clones here, not all; method: immunoSEQ multiplex PCR. The table shows 45,000 or so clones, with about 94% occurring only once. The input for sequencing was unsorted PBMCs, taken approximately 9.1 years after starting antiretroviral therapy. These receptors were collected from a man aged 25-45 years with HIV.

This chain joins TRBV7-2 and TRBJ2-5; possibly TRBD1 or TRBD2 for D (5 bases each). The CDR3 extends over 15 amino acids. Germline CDR1 is SGHTA and CDR2 is FQGNSA. V lost 2 bases, J lost 5 bases, and 15 bases lay in between. The CDR3 here is CASSLLQAGGETQYF. CDR3 nucleotides: TGTGCCAGCAGCTTACTCCAGGCTGGGGGTGAGACCCAGTACTTC.

V and J are TRBV5-4 and TRBJ1-2, with D perhaps TRBD1 (5 bases). The CDR3 totals 14 residues. CDR1 is SGHNT, CDR2 YYREEE, per germline (reference sequence). Trimming cost V 1 base and J 7 bases, with 14 bases left between them. The CDR3 coding sequence is TGTGCCAGCAGCTTGTTCGGCAGGGAAGGTGGCTACACCTTC. The encoded protein is CASSLFGREGGYTF.

This chain uses TRBV10-2 with TRBJ1-4, with D possibly TRBD1 on 5 matching bases. The CDR3 is 14 residues long. Germline values: CDR1 WSHSY, CDR2 SAAADI. Trimming shortened V by 4 bases and J by 0 bases, and 6 bases separated the two germline ends. The CDR3 nucleotides are TGCGCCAGCAGTGGAGGGGCAACTAATGAAAAACTGTTTTTT. Residues: CASSGGATNEKLFF.

CDR3 sequence (DNA): TGTGCCAGTAGTATGGGGGCGTCCTACGAGCAGTACTTC. Translated: CASSMGASYEQYF. The rearrangement uses TRBV19 and TRBJ2-7; possible D gene TRBD1, 6 bases. The CDR3 has 13 amino acids. CDR1 is LNHDA, CDR2 SQIVND, per germline (reference sequence). The V end was cut by 3 bases, the J end by 1 base, with 7 bases between.

The chain links TRBV7-2 to TRBJ2-4; 12 bases line up with TRBD2. Germline V gene data show CDR1 as SGHTA and CDR2 as FQGNSA. The CDR3 contains 15 residues. V shed 3 bases and J 7 bases; nucleotides not matched to a gene: 4. CDR3 sequence (DNA): TGTGCCAGCAGCTTCCTAGCGGGGGGGTTGAACATTCAGTACTTC. The encoded protein is CASSFLAGGLNIQYF.

The J gene is TRBJ1-6, the V gene TRBV2; D call uncertain. Per germline, CDR1 SNHLY and CDR2 FYNNEI. Trimming took 3 bases from V and 9 from J, leaving 15 bases between them. This CDR3 is built from 15 residues. The CDR3 region is CASSDSGTGSSPLHF. CDR3 nucleotides: TGTGCCAGCAGTGATTCGGGAACCGGGAGTTCACCCCTCCACTTT.

The chain links TRBV2 to TRBJ2-6; possibly TRBD1 for D (6 bases). The CDR3 loop spans 16 amino acids. V lost 6 bases and J 0 bases, leaving 12 bases between the germline ends. CDR1 and CDR2 from the germline V gene are SNHLY and FYNNEI. The CDR3 reads CASRRTASSGANVLTF. The CDR3 region has the DNA TGTGCCAGCAGGAGGACAGCCTCCTCTGGGGCCAACGTCCTGACTTTC.

The chain uses TRBV9 and TRBJ1-2, with 7 bases matching TRBD1. Per the germline V gene, CDR1 is SGDLS and CDR2 is YYNGEE. V shed 2 bases, J shed 5 bases, and the junction held 12 bases outside the gene matches. This CDR3 is built from 16 residues. CDR3 amino acids: CASSVPRTGDPYGYTF. In DNA, the CDR3 is TGTGCCAGCAGCGTTCCACGGACAGGCGATCCTTATGGCTACACCTTC.

The chain has TRBV27 and TRBJ2-3; D is undetermined. V was trimmed by 6 bases and J by 2 bases, leaving 15 bases between them. CDR1 MNHEY and CDR2 SMNVEV come from the germline V gene (reference sequence). CDR3 length: 15 amino acids. As DNA, the CDR3 is TGTGCCAGCAGCCTAGTCGGGCTCTACACAGATACGCAGTATTTT. It yields the protein CASSLVGLYTDTQYF.

This chain uses TRBV5-1 with TRBJ1-1; TRBD1 might be the D (5 bases). CDR1 SGHRS and CDR2 YFSETQ come from the germline V gene. The CDR3 consists of 13 residues. The V gene lost 5 bases and the J gene lost 1 base, with 9 bases spanning the gap. This CDR3 reads CASRWGSNTEAFF. The CDR3 DNA reads as TGCGCCAGCAGGTGGGGCTCGAACACTGAAGCTTTCTTT.

The chain uses TRBV7-2 and TRBJ1-3; the D gene is possibly TRBD1 (5 bases). This CDR3 has 15 amino acids. Germline V gene lookup returns CDR1 SGHTA and CDR2 FQGNSA. With 0 bases removed from V and 4 bases from J, the gap between germline ends came to 10 bases. CDR3 loop: CASSLAGTPGNTIYF. The DNA of the CDR3 is TGTGCCAGCAGCTTAGCAGGGACGCCCGGAAACACCATATATTTT. The complete variable domain, with remaining parts taken from reference TRBV7-2 and TRBJ1-3, reads GAGVSQSPSNKVTEKGKDVELRCDPISGHTALYWYRQSLGQGLEFLIYFQGNSAPDKSGLPSDRFSAERTGGSVSTLTIQRTQQEDSAVYLCASSLAGTPGNTIYFGEGSWLTVV.

The V gene is TRBV18, the J gene TRBJ2-7, with 8 positions matching TRBD1. CDR1 KGHSH and CDR2 LQKENI come from the germline V gene. CDR3 length equals 16 residues. V lost 3 bases and J lost 2; bases outside the gene matches: 9. The CDR3 is CASSPQGASAAYEQYF. In nucleotides, the CDR3 is TGTGCCAGCTCACCCCAGGGGGCTAGCGCTGCCTACGAGCAGTACTTC.

This clone appeared a few times. This sequence joins TRBV6-5 and TRBJ1-2; no definite D call. This CDR3 is 13 amino acids long. The V and J ends lost 8 bases and 2 bases respectively, with 12 bases between them. The germline CDR1 and CDR2 sequences are MNHEY and SVGAGI. Written as DNA, the CDR3 is TGTGCCAGCCGACTGGAGCAGAACTATGGCTACACCTTC. Amino acids: CASRLEQNYGYTF.

This clone was observed a single time. V usage is TRBV19 and J usage is TRBJ2-3, with D possibly matching TRBD1 (6 bases). This CDR3 contains 15 residues. The germline CDR1 and CDR2 sequences are LNHDA and SQIVND (reference sequence). Trimming took off 3 bases at V and 1 base at J, with 11 bases between the two ends. Here the CDR3 DNA reads TGTGCCAGTAGTATTTTGGGGGCTGGCACAGATACGCAGTATTTT. This encodes CASSILGAGTDTQYF.

The chain couples TRBV4-2 to TRBJ2-3, with D possibly matching TRBD2 (6 bases). Between the trimmed V and J ends, which lost 4 bases and 3 bases, there was a span of 17 bases. The CDR3 consists of 16 residues. Germline V gene lookup returns CDR1 LGHNA and CDR2 YNFKEQ. In nucleotides, the CDR3 is TGTGCCAGCAGCCCCCGGTTACTAGCCGCGACAGATACGCAGTATTTT. Translation gives CASSPRLLAATDTQYF.

The V gene is TRBV5-1, the J gene TRBJ1-5, with D unresolved. The germline gives CDR1 SGHRS, CDR2 YFSETQ. This CDR3 is built from 14 residues. Trimming removed 0 bases from V and 2 bases from J, with 6 bases in between. The CDR3 bases are TGCGCCAGCAGCTTGGGGGCAGGCAATCAGCCCCAGCATTTT. Encoded protein: CASSLGAGNQPQHF.

This clone showed up just once. The genes are TRBV6-6 and TRBJ1-4; 7 nucleotides agree with TRBD1. The CDR3 runs to 13 residues. Trimming removed 8 bases from V and 6 bases from J; junction bases left unmatched: 6. Germline V gene lookup returns CDR1 MNHNY and CDR2 SVGAGI (reference sequence). CDR3 nucleotide sequence: TGTGCCAGCCGCCAGGGGGATCATGAAAAACTGTTTTTT. Its translation: CASRQGDHEKLFF.

A single count supports this clone. V and J are TRBV2 and TRBJ2-2; D not certain. This CDR3 contains 12 residues. Germline CDR1 and CDR2: SNHLY and FYNNEI. V shed 8 bases and J shed 1 base, with 5 bases lying between them. The CDR3 reads CASGRNTGELFF. DNA for the CDR3: TGTGCCAGCGGGCGGAACACCGGGGAGCTGTTTTTT.

This chain links TRBV2 with TRBJ2-3, with D possibly being TRBD1 (6 bases). The length of the CDR3 is 14 residues. Germline V CDR1 and CDR2: SNHLY, FYNNEI. V lost 7 bases and J 1 base, leaving 12 bases between the germline ends. CDR3 region: CASNRGWGTDTQYF. CDR3 coding DNA: TGTGCCAGCAATAGGGGGTGGGGCACAGATACGCAGTATTTT.

This rearrangement joins TRBV15 to TRBJ2-3; 10 bases line up with TRBD2. The germline V gene encodes CDR1 LNHNV and CDR2 YYDKDF (reference sequence). This CDR3 has 15 amino acids. The junction had 3 bases not matched to a gene; V was cut back by 4 bases and J by 2 bases. The CDR3 protein is CATSTSGGATDTQYF. Written as DNA, the CDR3 is TGTGCCACCAGCACCAGCGGGGGGGCCACAGATACGCAGTATTTT.

This chain connects TRBV4-2 to TRBJ2-2; the D call may be TRBD1 or TRBD2 (5 bases each). In germline, CDR1 is LGHNA, CDR2 YNFKEQ. This CDR3 is built from 17 residues. Between the trimmed V and J ends, which lost 0 bases and 2 bases, there was a span of 13 bases. The CDR3 here is CASSQDLHRTNTGELFF. CDR3 bases: TGTGCCAGCAGCCAAGATCTCCACAGGACTAACACCGGGGAGCTGTTTTTT.

The V and J genes are TRBV6-5 and TRBJ2-1, with TRBD1 matching 9 bases. Germline V gives CDR1 MNHEY, CDR2 SVGAGI. The CDR3 covers 14 residues. The V gene end was trimmed by 5 bases and the J gene end by 12 bases; junction bases not matched to a gene: 11. The CDR3 sequence is CASSAGQGKSVQFF. CDR3 DNA: TGTGCCAGCAGTGCAGGACAGGGGAAGAGCGTGCAGTTCTTC.

This sequence joins TRBV2 and TRBJ2-5; 11 positions match TRBD2. V shed 3 bases and J 4 bases; nucleotides not matched to a gene: 16. The germline V gene has CDR1 SNHLY and CDR2 FYNNEI. The CDR3 is 19 amino acids. CDR3 residues: CASSDPQETSGGGRETQYF. As DNA, the CDR3 is TGTGCCAGCAGTGACCCCCAAGAAACTAGCGGGGGTGGTAGAGAGACCCAGTACTTC.

J is TRBJ2-3 and V is TRBV11-2; no clear D gene. Deletions cut 1 base from V and 3 bases from J, with 2 bases between. The CDR3 loop spans 12 amino acids. The germline V gene has CDR1 SGHAT and CDR2 FQNNGV. This CDR3 reads CASSLGTDTQYF. The DNA of the CDR3 is TGTGCCAGCAGCTTAGGAACAGATACGCAGTATTTT. Full variable domain (outside the CDR3, taken from reference TRBV11-2 and TRBJ2-3): EAGVAQSPRYKIIEKRQSVAFWCNPISGHATLYWYQQILGQGPKLLIQFQNNGVVDDSQLPKDRFSAERLKGVDSTLKIQPAKLEDSAVYLCASSLGTDTQYFGPGTRLTVL.

The rearrangement links TRBV5-1 to TRBJ1-1; 7 bases match TRBD1. The germline V gene encodes CDR1 SGHRS and CDR2 YFSETQ. The length of the CDR3 is 14 residues. V was clipped by 4 bases and J by 1 base; unmatched bases: 4. CDR3 DNA sequence: TGCGCCAGCAGCGAGGGACAGCCGAACACTGAAGCTTTCTTT. Encoded protein: CASSEGQPNTEAFF.

This chain connects TRBV14 to TRBJ1-5, with D perhaps TRBD1 (5 bases). Trimming took off 3 bases at V and 7 bases at J, with 10 bases between the two ends. CDR3 size: 13 residues. In germline, CDR1 is SGHDN, CDR2 FVKESK. This CDR3 reads CASSQGERQPQHF. The CDR3 bases are TGTGCCAGCAGCCAGGGGGAGAGACAGCCCCAGCATTTT.

This chain joins TRBV6-5 and TRBJ2-1; weak D call: TRBD2 (5 bases). V was shortened by 3 bases and J by 9 bases, with 6 bases between the two germline ends. There are 11 residues in the CDR3. Germline V gene lookup returns CDR1 MNHEY and CDR2 SVGAGI. The CDR3: CASSYRGEQFF. For the CDR3, the DNA is TGTGCCAGCAGTTATCGGGGTGAGCAGTTCTTC.

The V gene is TRBV19, the J gene TRBJ1-3, with D perhaps TRBD1 (6 bases). Germline values: CDR1 LNHDA, CDR2 SQIVND (reference sequence). CDR3 length: 16 residues. Trimming removed 4 bases from V and 0 bases from J, with 13 bases in between. CDR3 sequence (DNA): TGTGCCAGTAGTAACAGGGACCCATACTCTGGAAACACCATATATTTT. Translated, it gives CASSNRDPYSGNTIYF.

The chain links TRBV5-1 to TRBJ2-2; no clear D gene. With 3 bases removed from V and 5 bases from J, the gap between germline ends came to 5 bases. Germline CDR1 reads SGHRS; CDR2 reads YFSETQ. This CDR3 comprises 12 residues. The CDR3 loop reads CASSSFTGELFF. As DNA, the CDR3 is TGCGCCAGCAGCTCATTTACCGGGGAGCTGTTTTTT. The variable domain in full, completed from reference TRBV5-1 and TRBJ2-2, reads KAGVTQTPRYLIKTRGQQVTLSCSPISGHRSVSWYQQTPGQGLQFLFEYFSETQRNKGNFPGRFSGRQFSNSRSEMNVSTLELGDSALYLCASSSFTGELFFGEGSRLTVL.

This sequence joins TRBV28 and TRBJ2-2, with D tentatively TRBD1 or TRBD2 (6 bases each). V lost 6 bases, J lost 7 bases, and 18 bases lay in between. The CDR3 has 15 amino acids. The germline gives CDR1 MDHEN, CDR2 SYDVKM. The CDR3 reads CASSPPERGVGELFF. The CDR3 DNA is TGTGCCAGCAGCCCCCCTGAGAGGGGGGTCGGGGAGCTGTTTTTT. Full variable domain (missing parts from reference TRBV28 and TRBJ2-2): DVKVTQSSRYLVKRTGEKVFLECVQDMDHENMFWYRQDPGLGLRLIYFSYDVKMKEKGDIPEGYSVSREKKERFSLILESASTNQTSMYLCASSPPERGVGELFFGEGSRLTVL.

Turning to this clone: A read error may account for a junction end that differs from germline. The rearrangement links TRBV6-1 to TRBJ2-5; 9 bases align to TRBD2. Germline CDR1 reads MNHNS; CDR2 reads SASEGT. CDR3 length: 17 residues. The CDR3 protein is CAISAGRPSGNRETQYF. The CDR3 DNA reads TGTGCCATCAGTGCGGGTCGTCCTAGCGGGAATCGGGAGACCCAGTACTTC.

The CDR3: CASSPPRGQGDYGYTF. In DNA, the CDR3 is TGTGCCAGCTCACCACCGCGGGGACAGGGCGACTATGGCTACACCTTC. The chain combines TRBV18 with TRBJ1-2; 9 bases fit TRBD1. Germline CDR1 KGHSH, CDR2 LQKENI. The CDR3 extends over 16 amino acids. The V gene end was trimmed by 0 bases and the J gene end by 3 bases; junction bases not matched to a gene: 5.